This T cell receptor beta chain was profiled in a study of T cell responses to AZD1222 COVID-19 vaccine. Study outcomes and limitations: Vaccine-associated CD4 TCRs ranged over spike, dominating at 160-218 and 743-854. The reported proportion of spike-specific TCRs targeting unmutated variant regions was nearly half.

In regard to this clone: What it binds is not known.

Here immunoSEQ multiplex PCR was the method, and the copy in TCRdb shows in-frame clones only, minus some. The sample contains 85,000 to 130,000 clones, roughly 90% of which appear only once. Germline CDR1 and CDR2: SGHRS and YFSETQ. This CDR3 spans 14 amino acids. With 3 bases clipped from V and 2 bases from J, the junction kept 5 bases outside the gene matches. This chain links TRBV5-1 with TRBJ2-7; 7 nucleotides line up with TRBD1. The input for sequencing was peripheral blood, taken on day 0 of AZD1222 vaccination. This receptor was taken from an adult in good health. CDR3 amino acids: CASSSLQGTYEQYF. The DNA of the CDR3 is TGCGCCAGCAGCTCCCTACAGGGGACCTACGAGCAGTACTTC.